This T cell receptor (beta chain) was sequenced during a study of blood T cell repertoires in COVID-19. Source study methods: Cell counts per sample came from amplifying reference gene primers. The data were produced by immunoSEQ multiplex PCR, yet TCRdb's version contains in-frame clones alone and is incomplete. For V, J and clone size, that table is used; D and trimming come from the DNA. The data hold 150,000 to 200,000 clones, with roughly 82% observed a single time. The CDR3 has 14 amino acids. The V and J ends lost 0 bases and 10 bases respectively, with 13 bases between them. CDR1 is SGHRS, CDR2 YFSETQ, per germline. Clinical history reported by participants formed the basis on which cohorts were assigned.

The chain combines TRBV5-1 with TRBJ1-4; tentatively, D is TRBD1 (5 bases). Sequences were obtained from PBMCs or T cells enriched from blood (not recorded which). The clonotype originates from a man aged 50-59 years who had recovered from COVID-19. CDR3 nucleotide sequence: TGCGCCAGCAGCTTGGACGTGGCAGGGCGAAAACTGTTTTTT. It codes for CASSLDVAGRKLFF.